One and the same sample provided the 24 T cell receptor beta chains below, sequenced in a study of T cells in Graves' hyperthyroidism and ophthalmopathy. Amplification yielded TCR beta CDR3 regions, with RNA transcripts as the source. When the TCR CDR3 underwent first-round RT-PCR, the HTBI primer set was used. Using its own MiXCR run on the multiplex PCR reads, TCRdb lists one record per CDR3 protein. The sample carries about 250,000 distinct CDR3 sequences, roughly 22% recorded once. Sequencing was done on a sample of blood. These receptors originate from a man aged 30-40 years with Graves' ophthalmopathy.

This chain's CDR3 is CSARGGHLLEQYF. The CDR3 coding sequence is TGCAGTGCTCGGGGAGGCCATCTCCTAGAGCAGTACTTC. The rearrangement joins TRBV20-1 to TRBJ2-7, with D possibly being TRBD2 (6 bases). Trimming pared 5 bases from V and 7 bases from J, leaving 18 bases between. Looked up from germline, CDR1 is DFQATT and CDR2 is SNEGSKA (reference sequence). This CDR3 comprises 13 residues.

There are many counts of this clonotype. The chain is built from TRBV28 and TRBJ2-2; 10 positions agree with TRBD1. CDR3 length equals 16 residues. The trim removed 8 bases at V and 4 bases at J, leaving 10 bases unmatched. From germline, CDR1 is MDHEN and CDR2 SYDVKM. The CDR3 protein is CASRGWTGGRTGELFF. The CDR3 DNA is TGTGCCAGCCGGGGTTGGACAGGGGGGCGCACCGGGGAGCTGTTTTTT.

V usage is TRBV10-2 and J usage is TRBJ2-1, with a possible D match to TRBD2 (5 bases). Germline V CDR1 and CDR2: WSHSY, SAAADI. V dropped 7 bases and J dropped 4 bases, with 8 bases sitting between them. This CDR3 has 12 residues. The CDR3 coding sequence is TGCGCCAGCAAGACGGGGTACAATGAGCAGTTCTTC. It translates to CASKTGYNEQFF.

This clonotype came up many times. J is TRBJ1-1 and V is TRBV28; D gene uncertain. CDR1 is MDHEN and CDR2 is SYDVKM in the germline V gene. The CDR3 runs 20 residues. Trimming took off 5 bases at V and 0 bases at J, with 28 bases between the two ends. Here the CDR3 reads CASSPIPPGIRRAMNTEAFF. For the CDR3, the DNA is TGTGCCAGCAGTCCCATCCCCCCGGGCATCCGGAGGGCAATGAACACTGAAGCTTTCTTT. Full variable domain (missing parts from reference TRBV28 and TRBJ1-1): DVKVTQSSRYLVKRTGEKVFLECVQDMDHENMFWYRQDPGLGLRLIYFSYDVKMKEKGDIPEGYSVSREKKERFSLILESASTNQTSMYLCASSPIPPGIRRAMNTEAFFGQGTRLTVV.

Many counts were recorded for this clonotype. The chain has TRBV11-3 and TRBJ2-3; TRBD2 aligns across 8 bases. The CDR3 runs to 15 residues. Germline CDR1 SGHNT, CDR2 YENEEA. With V trimmed by 0 bases and J by 8 bases, 7 bases remained unmatched. The CDR3 sequence is CASSLDFGRAVTQYF. As DNA, the CDR3 is TGTGCCAGCAGCTTAGATTTCGGGAGGGCCGTTACGCAGTATTTT.

This clonotype was detected many times. The V and J genes are TRBV19 and TRBJ2-5; a weak D match, TRBD2 (6 bases). This CDR3 contains 16 residues. Deletions cut 7 bases from V and 1 base from J, with 19 bases between. Germline CDR1 reads LNHDA; CDR2 reads SQIVND (reference sequence). In nucleotides, the CDR3 is TGTGCCAGTACTACCTTCCCGGGACTCCTCCAAGAGACCCAGTACTTC. Its translation: CASTTFPGLLQETQYF.

This clonotype has just a few counts. The rearrangement uses TRBV28 and TRBJ1-2; 7 nucleotides align to TRBD1. The CDR3 consists of 12 residues. Germline CDR1 and CDR2: MDHEN and SYDVKM. Trimming at V came to 6 bases and at J to 2 bases, leaving 0 bases not matched to a gene. The CDR3 bases are TGTGCCAGCAGGGGACAGAACTATGGCTACACCTTC. This sequence encodes CASRGQNYGYTF.

As concerns this clonotype: It may be a read error: a sequence one base away is much more abundant. This sequence joins TRBV28 and TRBJ2-7, with D tentatively TRBD2 (7 bases). This CDR3 is built from 14 residues. In germline, CDR1 is MDHEN, CDR2 SYDVKM. CDR3 region: CAGSTGGLSYEQYF. CDR3 DNA: TGTGCCGGCAGTACGGGGGGCCTCTCCTACGAGCAGTACTTC.

This rearrangement joins TRBV12-5 to TRBJ2-3, with 7 bases that match TRBD2. The trim removed 7 bases at V and 5 bases at J, leaving 15 bases unmatched. The germline CDR1 and CDR2 sequences are LGHNT and FRNRAP. The CDR3 is 16 amino acids. This CDR3 reads CASADADGGSLDTQYF. The CDR3 nucleotides read TGTGCTAGTGCCGACGCGGATGGCGGGAGCTTAGATACGCAGTATTTT.

This clonotype came up a few times. This sequence joins TRBV7-3 and TRBJ2-7; 7 nucleotides align to TRBD1. CDR1 is SGHTA, CDR2 FQGTGA, per germline. J gave up 5 bases and V 6 bases, and 7 bases lay outside the gene matches. There are 13 residues in the CDR3. The CDR3 sequence: CASSWTGGNEQYF. The CDR3 DNA reads TGTGCCAGCAGTTGGACAGGTGGCAACGAGCAGTACTTC.

The CDR3 spells CASSQEETGSGNTIYF. The CDR3 nucleotides are TGTGCCAGCAGCCAAGAGGAGACAGGCTCTGGAAACACCATATATTTT. The chain combines TRBV4-2 with TRBJ1-3; D is possibly TRBD1 (6 bases). The CDR3 has 16 amino acids. CDR1 LGHNA and CDR2 YNFKEQ come from the germline V gene. The V and J ends lost 0 bases and 0 bases respectively, with 9 bases between them.

The genes are TRBV18 and TRBJ2-1; D gene ambiguous. CDR1 and CDR2 (germline): KGHSH, LQKENI. The CDR3 has 13 amino acids. Trimming left V 4 bases short and J 4 bases short, with 8 bases between. The CDR3 reads CASSRQEYNEQFF. The CDR3 region has the DNA TGTGCCAGCTCACGCCAGGAATACAATGAGCAGTTCTTC.

This clonotype was seen repeatedly, ten times or more. V is TRBV3-1 and J is TRBJ2-7, with D possibly matching TRBD1 (8 bases). The CDR3 has 16 residues. Trimming took 4 bases from V and 2 from J, leaving 18 bases between them. Germline loops: CDR1 LGHDT, CDR2 YNNKEL (reference sequence). Written as DNA, the CDR3 is TGTGCCAGCAGCCCGGCAAACAGGGGGGGCACCTACGAGCAGTACTTC. This sequence encodes CASSPANRGGTYEQYF.

V gene TRBV6-4 combines with J gene TRBJ2-3; TRBD2 matches at 10 bases. Germline V gene lookup returns CDR1 MRHNA and CDR2 SNTAGT. V trimming: 3 bases; J trimming: 4 bases; junction bases outside the gene matches: 4. The CDR3 sequence is 15 residues long. CDR3 amino acids: CASSEGTSESDTQYF. CDR3 DNA sequence: TGTGCCAGCAGTGAAGGGACTAGCGAATCAGATACGCAGTATTTT.

There are many counts of this clonotype. The V and J genes are TRBV12-3 or TRBV12-4 and TRBJ1-1, with 8 positions matching TRBD1. The CDR3 is 15 residues long. V lost 5 bases, J lost 0 bases, and 5 bases stayed unmatched. The CDR3 spells CASSKHRGMNTEAFF. CDR3 in DNA: TGTGCCAGCAGTAAGCACAGGGGGATGAACACTGAAGCTTTCTTT.

The V gene is TRBV11-2, the J gene TRBJ2-3; 10 bases agree with TRBD1. CDR3 length: 15 amino acids. Germline assignment: CDR1 SGHAT and CDR2 FQNNGV. V dropped 5 bases and J dropped 2; count of bases not matched to a gene: 4. The CDR3 spells CASSGDRGITDTQYF. The CDR3 coding sequence is TGTGCCAGCAGCGGGGACAGGGGAATCACAGATACGCAGTATTTT.

Notes on this clonotype: At one end, the junction sequence differs from germline, possibly due to a read error. The V and J genes are TRBV19 and TRBJ1-2; D gene uncertain. Germline loops: CDR1 LNHDA, CDR2 SQIVND (reference sequence). The CDR3 spans 12 residues. The CDR3 nucleotides read TGTGCCAGTAGTCCCCCCGACTATGGCCACACCTTC. The encoded protein is CASSPPDYGHTF.

This clonotype has just a few counts. V gene TRBV28 combines with J gene TRBJ2-2; 12 bases line up with TRBD2. The CDR3 length is 20 residues. Trimming removed 2 bases from V and 0 bases from J; junction bases left unmatched: 10. In germline, CDR1 is MDHEN, CDR2 SYDVKM. In DNA form, the CDR3 reads TGTGCCAGCAGTTTAAGTCGACTAGCGGGGGATAATACGAACACCGGGGAGCTGTTTTTT. It is translated as CASSLSRLAGDNTNTGELFF.

CDR3 residues: CASSSPNLSHYEQYF. The CDR3 DNA sequence: TGTGCCAGCAGCTCCCCCAATTTAAGCCACTACGAGCAGTACTTC. The V call is TRBV28, the J call TRBJ2-7; D not certain. Per the germline V gene, CDR1 is MDHEN and CDR2 is SYDVKM. This CDR3 spans 15 amino acids. Trimming stripped 6 bases from V and 3 bases from J, with 18 bases between.

This clonotype came up many times. J is TRBJ2-7 and V is TRBV30; TRBD1 agrees at 7 bases. This CDR3 has 14 residues. V was pared by 0 bases and J by 0 bases, with 2 bases of the junction left unmatched. Germline CDR1 and CDR2: GTSNPN and SVGIG (reference sequence). The CDR3 sequence: CAWSVTGFSYEQYF. CDR3 coding DNA: TGTGCCTGGAGTGTGACAGGGTTCTCCTACGAGCAGTACTTC.

This clonotype was counted a few times. This chain uses TRBV19 with TRBJ1-1; a possible D gene is TRBD1 (5 bases). V was cut by 6 bases and J by 0 bases, with 14 bases left in between. Germline CDR1 and CDR2: LNHDA and SQIVND (reference sequence). This CDR3 contains 15 residues. CDR3 in amino acids: CASRVQAKVNTEAFF. As DNA, the CDR3 is TGTGCCAGTAGAGTACAGGCGAAGGTGAACACTGAAGCTTTCTTT.

A remark on this clonotype: This may arise from a read error, as a much more abundant clone is one base away. This chain joins TRBV12-3 or TRBV12-4 and TRBJ1-2; TRBD1 might be the D (6 bases). This CDR3 spans 13 amino acids. V was shortened by 7 bases and J by 4 bases, with 13 bases between the two germline ends. The CDR3 DNA is TGTGCCAGCACCCCGGACAGACCCTATGGCTACACCTTC. It codes for CASTPDRPYGYTF.

This clonotype was seen more than once but under ten times. The chain employs TRBV19 and TRBJ1-5; TRBD1 matches at 10 bases. CDR3 size: 16 residues. Germline-derived CDR1 and CDR2 are LNHDA and SQIVND (reference sequence). Trimming removed 5 bases from V and 3 bases from J; junction bases left unmatched: 7. The CDR3 spells CASSARDRGTNQPQHF. DNA of the CDR3: TGTGCCAGTAGTGCCCGGGACAGGGGTACCAATCAGCCCCAGCATTTT. Supplemented by reference TRBV19 and TRBJ1-5, the full variable domain reads DGGITQSPKYLFRKEGQNVTLSCEQNLNHDAMYWYRQDPGQGLRLIYYSQIVNDFQKGDIAEGYSVSREKKESFPLTVTSAQKNPTAFYLCASSARDRGTNQPQHFGDGTRLSIL.

In this sample, this clonotype turned up a few times. This chain links TRBV5-1 with TRBJ2-2, with D possibly TRBD1 on 5 matching bases. CDR1 and CDR2 from the germline V gene are SGHRS and YFSETQ. With 1 base removed from V and 2 bases from J, the gap between germline ends came to 9 bases. The CDR3 length is 15 residues. The chain's CDR3 is CASSLSTANTGELFF. In DNA, the CDR3 is TGCGCCAGCAGCTTGTCGACAGCCAACACCGGGGAGCTGTTTTTT.